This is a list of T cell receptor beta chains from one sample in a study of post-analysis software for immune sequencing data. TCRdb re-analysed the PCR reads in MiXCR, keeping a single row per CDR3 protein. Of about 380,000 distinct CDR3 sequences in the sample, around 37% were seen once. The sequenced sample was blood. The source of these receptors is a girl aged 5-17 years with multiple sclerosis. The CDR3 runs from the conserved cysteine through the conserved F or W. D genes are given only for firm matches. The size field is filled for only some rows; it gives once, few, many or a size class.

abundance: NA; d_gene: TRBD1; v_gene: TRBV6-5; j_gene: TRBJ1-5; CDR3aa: CASSSEGAGQPQHF; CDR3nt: TGTGCCAGCAGCTCCGAGGGGGCTGGTCAGCCCCAGCATTTT
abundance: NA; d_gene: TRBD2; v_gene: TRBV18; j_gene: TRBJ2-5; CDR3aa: CASSPTSGTQETQYF; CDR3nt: TGTGCCAGCTCACCAACTAGCGGGACCCAAGAGACCCAGTACTTC
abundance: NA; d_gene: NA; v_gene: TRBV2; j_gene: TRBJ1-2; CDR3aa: CASSDSRTYGYTF; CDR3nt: TGTGCCAGCAGTGACAGCAGGACCTATGGCTACACCTTC
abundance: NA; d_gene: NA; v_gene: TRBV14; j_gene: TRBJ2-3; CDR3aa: CASSQISPTPDTQYF; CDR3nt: TGTGCCAGCAGCCAAATCTCTCCCACACCAGATACGCAGTATTTT
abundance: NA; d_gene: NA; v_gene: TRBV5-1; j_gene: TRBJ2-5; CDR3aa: CASNRDRETQYF; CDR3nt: TGCGCCAGCAACAGGGACCGTGAGACCCAGTACTTC
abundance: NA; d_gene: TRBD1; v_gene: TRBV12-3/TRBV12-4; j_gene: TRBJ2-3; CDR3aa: CASSLRTGVADTQYF; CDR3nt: TGTGCCAGCAGTTTGCGGACAGGGGTGGCAGATACGCAGTATTTT
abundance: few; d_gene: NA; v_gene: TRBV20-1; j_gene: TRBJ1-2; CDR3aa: CSARRRQATPFSLYGYTF; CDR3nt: TGCAGTGCTAGACGACGACAGGCCACGCCATTCAGCCTCTATGGCTACACCTTC
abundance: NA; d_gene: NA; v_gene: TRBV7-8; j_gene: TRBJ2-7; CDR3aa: CASSLGGGNSYEQYF; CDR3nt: TGTGCCAGCAGCTTAGGAGGGGGTAACTCCTACGAGCAGTACTTC
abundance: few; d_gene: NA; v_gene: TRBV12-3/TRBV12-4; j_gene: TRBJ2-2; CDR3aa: CASSLQGTTGELFF; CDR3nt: TGTGCCAGCAGTTTGCAAGGGACCACCGGGGAGCTGTTTTTT
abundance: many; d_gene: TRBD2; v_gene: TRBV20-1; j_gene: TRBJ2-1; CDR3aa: CSAGTSGGYNEQFF; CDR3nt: TGCAGTGCTGGAACTAGCGGGGGATACAATGAGCAGTTCTTC
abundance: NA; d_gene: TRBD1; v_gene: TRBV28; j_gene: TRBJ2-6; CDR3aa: CASSLGQGPSGANVRTF; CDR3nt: TGTGCCAGCAGTTTAGGACAGGGGCCATCAGGGGCCAACGTCCGGACTTTC
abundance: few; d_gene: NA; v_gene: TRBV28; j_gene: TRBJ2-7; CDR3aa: CASSSVTSEQYF; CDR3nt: TGTGCCAGCAGTTCCGTTACCAGCGAGCAGTACTTC
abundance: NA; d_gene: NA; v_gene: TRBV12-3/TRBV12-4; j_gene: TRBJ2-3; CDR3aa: CASSREYPSTDTQYF; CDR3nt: TGTGCCAGCAGCCGAGAGTACCCGAGCACAGATACGCAGTATTTT
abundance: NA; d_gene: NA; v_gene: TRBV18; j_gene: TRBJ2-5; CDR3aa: CASSPGETPGQETQYF; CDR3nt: TGTGCCAGCTCACCAGGGGAGACCCCAGGCCAAGAGACCCAGTACTTC
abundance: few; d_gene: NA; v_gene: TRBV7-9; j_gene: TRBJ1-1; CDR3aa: CASSLAGQIGEAFF; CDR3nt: TGTGCCAGCAGCTTAGCAGGACAGATCGGTGAAGCTTTCTTT
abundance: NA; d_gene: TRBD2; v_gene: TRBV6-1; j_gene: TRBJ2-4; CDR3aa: CASSETSGGYGSAQYF; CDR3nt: TGTGCCAGCAGTGAGACTAGCGGGGGGTACGGGAGCGCCCAGTACTTC
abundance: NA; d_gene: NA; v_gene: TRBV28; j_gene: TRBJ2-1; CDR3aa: CASSFRGPPYNEQFF; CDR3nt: TGTGCCAGCAGTTTCCGGGGGCCTCCCTACAATGAGCAGTTCTTC
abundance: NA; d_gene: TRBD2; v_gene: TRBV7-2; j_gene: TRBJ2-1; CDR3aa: CASSPGGPGLAGQETQFF; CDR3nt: TGTGCCAGCAGCCCGGGCGGTCCGGGACTAGCGGGCCAAGAGACCCAGTTCTTC
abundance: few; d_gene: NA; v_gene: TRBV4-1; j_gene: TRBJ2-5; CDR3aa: CASSQEASALGTQYF; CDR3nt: TGCGCCAGCAGCCAAGAAGCTAGCGCCTTGGGGACCCAGTACTTC
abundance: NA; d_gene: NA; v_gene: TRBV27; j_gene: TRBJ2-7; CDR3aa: CASSPPDQYF; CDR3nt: TGTGCCAGCAGTCCCCCAGACCAGTACTTC
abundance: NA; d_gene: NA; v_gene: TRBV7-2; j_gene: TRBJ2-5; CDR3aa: CASSQGIGGGFETQYF; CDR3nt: TGTGCCAGCAGCCAAGGAATAGGGGGGGGGTTTGAGACCCAGTACTTC
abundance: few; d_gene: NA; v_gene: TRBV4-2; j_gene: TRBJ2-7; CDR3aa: CASSQGFEQYF; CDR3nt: TGTGCCAGCAGCCAGGGATTCGAGCAGTACTTC